Listed below are T cell receptor beta chains from one sample, sequenced in a study of blood T cell repertoires in COVID-19. The assay was immunoSEQ multiplex PCR, and TCRdb's table has in-frame clones only and misses some. This table holds around 94,000 clones, roughly nine tenths found once. The source material was peripheral blood. Every receptor here comes from a woman aged 50 to 65 with COVID-19, enrolled during active disease. Each CDR3 is given with its conserved first and last residue. Fields, in order: D gene, J gene, V gene, clone size, CDR3 protein, CDR3 DNA. D genes are given only for firm matches. Clone sizes are given selectively: once, few, many, or a class where the clone is expanded.

>TRBD1|TRBJ1-4|TRBV10-3|few
CAISEAQGATNEKLFF
TGTGCCATCAGTGAGGCCCAGGGGGCTACTAATGAAAAACTGTTTTTT
>NA|TRBJ1-1|TRBV5-4|NA
CASSLVGGVNTEAFF
TGTGCCAGCAGCTTGGTTGGGGGGGTAAACACTGAAGCTTTCTTT
>NA|TRBJ2-1|TRBV2|NA
CASSPGALLEQFF
TGTGCCAGCAGCCCGGGAGCCCTTCTAGAGCAGTTCTTC
>TRBD2|TRBJ2-5|TRBV11-2|NA
CASSQERGGETQYF
TGTGCCAGCAGCCAGGAGCGGGGTGGGGAGACCCAGTACTTC
>NA|TRBJ2-3|TRBV29-1|once
CSVEHGLTDTQYF
TGCAGCGTTGAACACGGACTCACAGATACGCAGTATTTT
>NA|TRBJ2-1|TRBV4-1|once
CASSQGRGGYNEQFF
TGCGCCAGCAGCCAAGGTAGGGGGGGCTACAATGAGCAGTTCTTC
>TRBD1|TRBJ1-2|TRBV6-5|NA
CASIGGQHYGYTF
TGTGCCAGCATTGGGGGACAGCACTATGGCTACACCTTC
>TRBD1|TRBJ2-5|TRBV11-2|NA
CASSRDRGETQYF
TGTGCCAGCAGCCGGGACAGGGGAGAGACCCAGTACTTC
>NA|TRBJ2-7|TRBV29-1|NA
CSVEDRSYEQYF
TGCAGCGTTGAAGACAGATCCTACGAGCAGTACTTC
>NA|TRBJ1-1|TRBV28|NA
CASHQGGGTEAFF
TGTGCCAGCCATCAGGGAGGGGGCACTGAAGCTTTCTTT
>NA|TRBJ1-1|TRBV5-1|NA
CASSLDSNTEAFF
TGCGCCAGCAGCTTGGACAGTAACACTGAAGCTTTCTTT
>NA|TRBJ2-3|TRBV7-9|NA
CASSHQVVGAPDTQYF
TGTGCCAGCAGCCACCAAGTGGTGGGCGCGCCAGATACGCAGTATTTT
>TRBD1|TRBJ2-7|TRBV4-1|NA
CASSQETRDSYEQYF
TGCGCCAGCAGCCAAGAGACCCGGGACAGCTACGAGCAGTACTTC
>NA|TRBJ2-1|TRBV19|NA
CASSIDGGRNEQFF
TGTGCCAGTAGTATAGATGGGGGCCGAAATGAGCAGTTCTTC
>NA|TRBJ1-2|TRBV7-8|NA
CASSSHPPGDYGYTF
TGTGCCAGCAGCTCTCACCCACCAGGGGACTATGGCTACACCTTC
>NA|TRBJ1-2|TRBV10-3|NA
CAISEDRGLNSNGYTF
TGTGCCATCAGTGAGGATCGGGGTCTTAATTCTAATGGCTACACCTTC
>TRBD1|TRBJ2-6|TRBV7-9|NA
CASSAPTGNSLAGANVLTF
TGTGCCAGCAGCGCCCCGACAGGGAATAGTCTGGCTGGGGCCAACGTCCTGACTTTC
>TRBD1|TRBJ1-5|TRBV7-6|NA
CASSLGGTGIQPQHF
TGTGCCAGCAGCTTAGGGGGGACAGGGATCCAGCCCCAGCATTTT
>NA|TRBJ1-2|TRBV5-4|NA
CASSDLGGRGYTF
TGTGCCAGCAGCGACCTCGGGGGACGCGGCTACACCTTC
>TRBD2|TRBJ2-1|TRBV11-3|NA
CASSLGGAGLVMGNEQFF
TGTGCCAGCAGCTTAGGAGGGGCCGGACTAGTCATGGGTAATGAGCAGTTCTTC
>NA|TRBJ1-5|TRBV2|NA
CASSERRPQVGNQPQHF
TGTGCCAGCAGTGAAAGAAGGCCCCAGGTGGGCAATCAGCCCCAGCATTTT
>NA|TRBJ1-2|TRBV7-2|NA
CASSLGGREWDGYTF
TGTGCCAGCAGCTTAGGAGGTCGGGAGTGGGATGGCTACACCTTC
>TRBD2|TRBJ2-7|TRBV30|NA
CAWSVAGGPEQYF
TGTGCCTGGAGTGTGGCGGGGGGGCCTGAGCAGTACTTC
>NA|TRBJ2-5|TRBV13|NA
CASSSNRESQETQYF
TGTGCCAGCAGCTCGAACCGGGAGTCCCAAGAGACCCAGTACTTC
>TRBD2|TRBJ2-1|TRBV7-3|NA
CASSDRTSGGKNEQFF
TGTGCCAGCAGCGACCGGACTAGCGGGGGGAAAAATGAGCAGTTCTTC
>NA|TRBJ2-7|TRBV1|NA
CTSSQDRGFNEQYF
TGCACCAGCAGCCAAGATCGCGGGTTCAACGAGCAGTACTTC
>TRBD2|TRBJ2-1|TRBV7-2|NA
CASSPSALAGVYNEQFF
TGTGCCAGCAGCCCAAGCGCACTAGCGGGGGTATACAATGAGCAGTTCTTC
>TRBD1|TRBJ2-7|TRBV14|NA
CASSQTGTHEQYF
TGTGCCAGCAGCCAGACAGGGACGCACGAGCAGTACTTC
>TRBD1|TRBJ1-4|TRBV7-2|NA
CASSLRGPTNEKLFF
TGTGCCAGCAGCTTGAGGGGGCCAACTAATGAAAAACTGTTTTTT
>NA|TRBJ1-3|TRBV7-9|NA
CASSQDSSGNTIYF
TGTGCCAGCAGCCAGGACAGCTCTGGAAACACCATATATTTT
>NA|TRBJ1-1|TRBV2|NA
CAGKQGLETEAFF
TGTGCCGGAAAACAGGGTCTGGAAACTGAAGCTTTCTTT
>TRBD2|TRBJ2-3|TRBV7-9|NA
CASSLGAGGLRTDTQYF
TGTGCCAGCAGCTTAGGAGCGGGGGGGCTTCGCACAGATACGCAGTATTTT
>TRBD1|TRBJ2-7|TRBV29-1|NA
CSVEGGQELYEQYF
TGCAGCGTTGAAGGGGGACAGGAGCTATACGAGCAGTACTTC
>NA|TRBJ2-6|TRBV4-1|NA
CASSQEGGRFGANVLTF
TGCGCCAGCAGCCAAGAGGGGGGAAGGTTTGGGGCCAACGTCCTGACTTTC
>TRBD1|TRBJ1-1|TRBV6-5|NA
CASSSGTGVWNTEAFF
TGTGCCAGCAGTTCGGGGACAGGGGTCTGGAACACTGAAGCTTTCTTT
>TRBD1|TRBJ1-4|TRBV18|NA
CASSPRDSNNEKLFF
TGTGCCAGCTCACCCAGGGACAGTAATAATGAAAAACTGTTTTTT
>TRBD1|TRBJ2-7|TRBV19|NA
CASSSRTGGLYEQYF
TGTGCCAGTAGTTCCCGGACAGGGGGACTCTACGAGCAGTACTTC
>NA|TRBJ2-6|TRBV9|NA
CASSVVPGSIIAGANVLTF
TGTGCCAGCAGCGTAGTTCCAGGGTCAATAATAGCTGGGGCCAACGTCCTGACTTTC
>NA|TRBJ2-7|TRBV3-1/TRBV3-2|once
CASSQDSSGILDEQYF
TGTGCCAGCAGCCAAGATTCGTCCGGGATTTTGGACGAGCAGTACTTC
>TRBD1|TRBJ2-5|TRBV4-2|NA
CASSQAGDRVPQQETQYF
TGTGCCAGCAGCCAAGCTGGGGACAGGGTTCCACAACAAGAGACCCAGTACTTC
>NA|TRBJ2-7|TRBV7-2|NA
CASSDRDKSSYEQYF
TGTGCCAGCAGCGACCGGGACAAAAGCTCCTACGAGCAGTACTTC